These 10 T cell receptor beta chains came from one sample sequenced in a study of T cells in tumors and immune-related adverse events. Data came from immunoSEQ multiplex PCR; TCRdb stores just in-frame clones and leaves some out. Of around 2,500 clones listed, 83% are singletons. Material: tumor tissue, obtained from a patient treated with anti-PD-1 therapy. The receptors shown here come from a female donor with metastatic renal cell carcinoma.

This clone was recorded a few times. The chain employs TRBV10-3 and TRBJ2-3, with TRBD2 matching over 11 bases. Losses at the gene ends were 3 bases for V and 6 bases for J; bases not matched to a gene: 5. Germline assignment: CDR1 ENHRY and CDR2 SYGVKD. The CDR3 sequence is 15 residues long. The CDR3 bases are TGTGCCATCAGTGATCTAGCGGGAGGCGTGGATACGCAGTATTTT. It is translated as CAISDLAGGVDTQYF.

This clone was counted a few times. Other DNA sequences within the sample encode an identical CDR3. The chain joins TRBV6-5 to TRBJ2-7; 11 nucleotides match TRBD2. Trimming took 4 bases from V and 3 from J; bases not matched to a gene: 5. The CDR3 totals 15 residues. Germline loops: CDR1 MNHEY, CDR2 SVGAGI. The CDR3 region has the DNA TGTGCCAGCAGTTCGGCCGGGACTAGCGGCTACGAGCAGTACTTC. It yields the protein CASSSAGTSGYEQYF.

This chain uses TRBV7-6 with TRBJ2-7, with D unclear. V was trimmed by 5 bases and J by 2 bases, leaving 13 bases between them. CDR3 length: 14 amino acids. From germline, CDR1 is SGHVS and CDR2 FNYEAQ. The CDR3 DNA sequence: TGTGCCAGCAGCCACGGCGGTGGGACCTACGAGCAGTACTTC. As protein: CASSHGGGTYEQYF.

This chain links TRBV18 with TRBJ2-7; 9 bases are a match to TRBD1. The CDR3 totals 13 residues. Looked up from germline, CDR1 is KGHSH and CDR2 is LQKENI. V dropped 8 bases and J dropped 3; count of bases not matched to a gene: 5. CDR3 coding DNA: TGTGCCAGCGCCCCGGGACAGGGCTACGAGCAGTACTTC. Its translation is CASAPGQGYEQYF.

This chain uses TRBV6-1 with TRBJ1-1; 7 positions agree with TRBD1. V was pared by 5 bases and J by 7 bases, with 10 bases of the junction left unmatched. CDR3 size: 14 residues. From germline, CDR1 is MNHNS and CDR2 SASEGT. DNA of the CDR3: TGTGCCAGCAGTTCACCCAGGGGGAAGGGTGAAGCTTTCTTT. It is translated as CASSSPRGKGEAFF.

The CDR3 sequence is CASSTAGNTEAFF. The CDR3 bases are TGTGCCAGCAGTACCGCGGGGAACACTGAAGCTTTCTTT. The genes are TRBV27 and TRBJ1-1; no reliable D call. Germline lookup yields CDR1 MNHEY and CDR2 SMNVEV (reference sequence). The CDR3 spans 13 residues. The V gene lost 5 bases and the J gene lost 1 base, with 8 bases spanning the gap.

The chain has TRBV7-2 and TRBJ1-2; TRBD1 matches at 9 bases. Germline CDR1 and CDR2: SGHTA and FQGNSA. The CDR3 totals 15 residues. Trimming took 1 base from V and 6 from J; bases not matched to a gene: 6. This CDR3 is CASSLVDRGVHGYTF. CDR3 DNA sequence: TGTGCCAGCAGCTTAGTTGACAGGGGGGTACATGGCTACACCTTC.

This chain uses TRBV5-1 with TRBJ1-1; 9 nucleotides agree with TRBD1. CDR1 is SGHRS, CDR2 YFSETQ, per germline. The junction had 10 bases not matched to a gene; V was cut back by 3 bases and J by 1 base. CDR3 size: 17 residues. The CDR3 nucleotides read TGCGCCAGCAGCTGGGACCGGACAGGGGCCGCGAACACTGAAGCTTTCTTT. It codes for CASSWDRTGAANTEAFF.

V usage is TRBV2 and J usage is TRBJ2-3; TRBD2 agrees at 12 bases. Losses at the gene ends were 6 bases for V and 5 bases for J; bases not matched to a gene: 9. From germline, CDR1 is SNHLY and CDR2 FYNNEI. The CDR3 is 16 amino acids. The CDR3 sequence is CASRRLAGEHGDTQYF. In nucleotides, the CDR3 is TGTGCCAGCAGAAGACTAGCGGGAGAGCATGGAGATACGCAGTATTTT.

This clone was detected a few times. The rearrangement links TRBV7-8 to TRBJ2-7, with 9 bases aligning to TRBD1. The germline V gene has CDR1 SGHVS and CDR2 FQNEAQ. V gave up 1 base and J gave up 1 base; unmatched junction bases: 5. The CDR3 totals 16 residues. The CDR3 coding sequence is TGTGCCAGCAGCTTAGGGTCCGGGACAGGGTCCTACGAGCAGTACTTC. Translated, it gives CASSLGSGTGSYEQYF.